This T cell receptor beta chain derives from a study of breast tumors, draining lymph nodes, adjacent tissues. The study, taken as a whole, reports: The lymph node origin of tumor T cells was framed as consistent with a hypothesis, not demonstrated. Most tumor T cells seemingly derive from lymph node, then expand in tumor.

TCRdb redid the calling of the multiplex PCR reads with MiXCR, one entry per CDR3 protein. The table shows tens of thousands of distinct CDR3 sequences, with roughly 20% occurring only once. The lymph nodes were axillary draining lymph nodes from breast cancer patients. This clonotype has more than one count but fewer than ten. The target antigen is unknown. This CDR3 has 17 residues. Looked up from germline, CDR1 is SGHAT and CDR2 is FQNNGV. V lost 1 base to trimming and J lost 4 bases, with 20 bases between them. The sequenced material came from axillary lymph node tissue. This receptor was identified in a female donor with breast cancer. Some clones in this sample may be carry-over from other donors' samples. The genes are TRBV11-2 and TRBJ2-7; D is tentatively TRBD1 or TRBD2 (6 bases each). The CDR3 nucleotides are TGTGCCAGCAGCTTAGGGGGGGCAAGGGACTTCTTGTACGAGCAGTACTTC. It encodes CASSLGGARDFLYEQYF.